This T cell receptor (beta chain) was observed in a study of cytotoxic CD8 clonotypes in ibrutinib-treated CLL. Germline CDR1 is LGHNA and CDR2 is YSLEER. Trimming cost V 0 bases and J 0 bases; bases outside gene matches: 1. The CDR3 loop spans 16 amino acids. This table comes from immunoSEQ multiplex PCR, and its TCRdb copy is limited to in-frame clones, with some not included. The sample lists roughly 180,000 clones, 72% seen once, with roughly 13% in the top ten. The clonotype originates from a human donor with chronic lymphocytic leukemia. The chain recombines TRBV4-3 with TRBJ2-1, with 8 bases matching TRBD1. Sample: PBMCs, taken after 24 months of ibrutinib treatment. In DNA form, the CDR3 reads TGCGCCAGCAGCCAAGATACAGGGGGCTCCTACAATGAGCAGTTCTTC. Translating gives CASSQDTGGSYNEQFF.